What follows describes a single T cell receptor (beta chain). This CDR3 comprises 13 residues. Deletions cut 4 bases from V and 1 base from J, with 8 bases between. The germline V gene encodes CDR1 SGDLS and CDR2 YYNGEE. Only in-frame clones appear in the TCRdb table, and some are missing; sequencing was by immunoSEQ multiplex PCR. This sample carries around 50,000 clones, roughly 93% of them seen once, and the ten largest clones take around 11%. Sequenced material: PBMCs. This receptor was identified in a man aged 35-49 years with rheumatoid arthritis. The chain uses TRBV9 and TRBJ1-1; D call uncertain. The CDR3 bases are TGTGCCAGCAGCCCAAGTTCGAACACTGAAGCTTTCTTT. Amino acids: CASSPSSNTEAFF.